The clone carrying this T cell receptor beta chain was picked up many times. The antigen is not known. These data are taken from a study of glioma-infiltrating T cells. Using RNA template, CDR3s of TCR alpha and beta were amplified with iRepertoire arm-PCR. TCRdb reprocessed the multiplex PCR reads via MiXCR and lists one record per CDR3 protein. Of under 200,000 distinct CDR3 sequences listed, approximately 30% are singletons. Whole-study findings and limits: Non-neoplastic patients had below-expected tissue-blood divergence, while all gliomas exceeded expectation.

Sample: glioma tissue, nonneoplastic brain tissue, or PBMCs (not recorded which). The sequence came from a human donor with low-grade glioma or glioblastoma, undergoing nonglioma brain surgery, or in good health (not recorded which).

The CDR3 DNA follows: TGTGCCAGTAGTCCCCGGACAGGGGGTTCACCCCTCCACTTT. This codes for CASSPRTGGSPLHF. The V call is TRBV19, the J call TRBJ1-6; 10 bases match TRBD1. Germline CDR1 reads LNHDA; CDR2 reads SQIVND (reference sequence). V was pared by 5 bases and J by 9 bases, with 4 bases of the junction left unmatched. CDR3 length equals 14 residues.